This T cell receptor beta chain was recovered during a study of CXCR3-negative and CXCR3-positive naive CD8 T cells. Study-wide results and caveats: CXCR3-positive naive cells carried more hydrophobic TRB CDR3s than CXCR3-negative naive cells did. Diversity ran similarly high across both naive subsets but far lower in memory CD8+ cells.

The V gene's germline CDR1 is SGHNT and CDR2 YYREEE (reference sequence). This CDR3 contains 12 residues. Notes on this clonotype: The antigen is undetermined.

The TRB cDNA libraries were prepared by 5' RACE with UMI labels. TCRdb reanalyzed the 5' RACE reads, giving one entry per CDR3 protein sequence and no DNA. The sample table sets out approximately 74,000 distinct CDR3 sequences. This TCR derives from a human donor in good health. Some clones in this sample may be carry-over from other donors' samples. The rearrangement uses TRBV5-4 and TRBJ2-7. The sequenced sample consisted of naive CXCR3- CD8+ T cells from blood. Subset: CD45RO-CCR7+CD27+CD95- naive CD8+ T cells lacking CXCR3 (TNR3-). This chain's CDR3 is CASSFHDYEQYF.